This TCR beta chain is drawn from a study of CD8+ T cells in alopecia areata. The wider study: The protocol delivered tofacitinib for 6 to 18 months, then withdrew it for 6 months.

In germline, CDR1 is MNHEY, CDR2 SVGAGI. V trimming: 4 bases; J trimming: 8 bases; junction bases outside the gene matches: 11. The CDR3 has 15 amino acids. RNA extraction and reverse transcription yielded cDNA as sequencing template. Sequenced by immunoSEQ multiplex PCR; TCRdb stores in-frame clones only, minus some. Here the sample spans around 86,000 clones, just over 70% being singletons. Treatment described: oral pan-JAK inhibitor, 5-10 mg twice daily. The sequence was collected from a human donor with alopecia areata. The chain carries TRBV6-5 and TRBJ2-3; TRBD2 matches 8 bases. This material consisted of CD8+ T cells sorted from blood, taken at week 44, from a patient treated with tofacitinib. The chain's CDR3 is CASSSHGGAAATQYF. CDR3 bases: TGTGCCAGCAGTTCCCACGGGGGGGCTGCTGCTACGCAGTATTTT.